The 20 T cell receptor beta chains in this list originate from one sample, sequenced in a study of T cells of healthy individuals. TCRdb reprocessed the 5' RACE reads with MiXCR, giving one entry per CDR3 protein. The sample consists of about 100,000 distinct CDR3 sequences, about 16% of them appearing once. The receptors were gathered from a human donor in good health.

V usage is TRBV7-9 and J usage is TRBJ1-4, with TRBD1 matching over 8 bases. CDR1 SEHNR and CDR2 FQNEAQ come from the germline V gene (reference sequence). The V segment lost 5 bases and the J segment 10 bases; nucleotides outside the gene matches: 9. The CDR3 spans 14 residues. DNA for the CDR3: TGTGCCAGCAGCCAATCCGGGACAGGAGTAAAACTGTTTTTT. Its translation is CASSQSGTGVKLFF.

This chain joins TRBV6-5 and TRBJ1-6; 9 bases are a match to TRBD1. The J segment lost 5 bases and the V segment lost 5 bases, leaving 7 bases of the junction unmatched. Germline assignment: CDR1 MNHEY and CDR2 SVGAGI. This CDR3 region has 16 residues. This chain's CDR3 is CASSTFWTGDNSPLHF. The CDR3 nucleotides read TGTGCCAGCAGTACTTTTTGGACAGGGGATAATTCACCCCTCCACTTT.

CDR3: CASSLGAGELFF. In nucleotides, the CDR3 is TGCGCCAGCAGCTTGGGAGCCGGGGAGCTGTTTTTT. V is TRBV5-1 and J is TRBJ2-2; D not certain. Germline V CDR1 and CDR2: SGHRS, YFSETQ. V was pared by 0 bases and J by 6 bases, with 3 bases between. The CDR3 has 12 amino acids.

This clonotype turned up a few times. This CDR3 is CASRRQPNSPLHF. The CDR3 nucleotides are TGTGCCAGTAGACGTCAGCCAAATTCACCCCTCCACTTT. J is TRBJ1-6 and V is TRBV19, with D uncertain. The germline V gene has CDR1 LNHDA and CDR2 SQIVND (reference sequence). This CDR3 has 13 residues. Trimming removed 6 bases from V and 7 bases from J, with 10 bases in between.

CDR3 loop: CASSEGYREDEKLFF. The CDR3, as DNA: TGTGCCAGCAGCGAGGGGTACAGGGAGGATGAAAAACTGTTTTTT. This chain links TRBV9 with TRBJ1-4, with D perhaps matching TRBD1 (6 bases). This CDR3 is 15 amino acids long. V lost 3 bases to trimming and J lost 6 bases, with 15 bases between them. The V gene's germline CDR1 is SGDLS and CDR2 YYNGEE.

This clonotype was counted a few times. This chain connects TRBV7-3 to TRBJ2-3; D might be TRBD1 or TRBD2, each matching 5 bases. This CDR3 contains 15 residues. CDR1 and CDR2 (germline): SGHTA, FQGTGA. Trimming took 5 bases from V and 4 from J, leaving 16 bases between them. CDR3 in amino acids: CASSPRERQADTQYF. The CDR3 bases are TGTGCCAGCAGCCCCAGGGAGCGCCAGGCAGATACGCAGTATTTT.

The CDR3 region is CASSDGFSNQPQHF. In DNA, the CDR3 is TGCGCCAGCAGTGACGGTTTTAGCAATCAGCCCCAGCATTTT. V and J are TRBV10-2 and TRBJ1-5; D gene uncertain. This CDR3 has 14 amino acids. Per the germline V gene, CDR1 is WSHSY and CDR2 is SAAADI. V was clipped by 3 bases and J by 0 bases, with 6 bases between them.

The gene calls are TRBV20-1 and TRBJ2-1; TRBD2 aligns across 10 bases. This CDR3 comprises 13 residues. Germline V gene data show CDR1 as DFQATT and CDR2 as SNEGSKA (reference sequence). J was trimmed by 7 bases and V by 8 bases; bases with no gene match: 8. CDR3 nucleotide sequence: TGCAGTTCCCCTAGCGGGAGTATGAATGAGCAGTTCTTC. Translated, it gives CSSPSGSMNEQFF.

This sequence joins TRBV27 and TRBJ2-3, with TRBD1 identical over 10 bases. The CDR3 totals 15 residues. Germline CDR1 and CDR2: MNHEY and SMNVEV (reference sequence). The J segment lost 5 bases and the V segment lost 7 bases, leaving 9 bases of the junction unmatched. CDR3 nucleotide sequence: TGTGCCAGCAAACAGTGGGGACAGGGGTTAGATACGCAGTATTTT. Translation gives CASKQWGQGLDTQYF.

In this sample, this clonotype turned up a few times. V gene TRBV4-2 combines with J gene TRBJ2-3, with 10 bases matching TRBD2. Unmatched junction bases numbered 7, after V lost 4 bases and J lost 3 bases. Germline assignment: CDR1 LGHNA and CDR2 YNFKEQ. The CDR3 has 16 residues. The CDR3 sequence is CASSLSSGGATDTQYF. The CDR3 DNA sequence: TGTGCCAGCAGCCTTTCCAGCGGGGGGGCGACAGATACGCAGTATTTT.

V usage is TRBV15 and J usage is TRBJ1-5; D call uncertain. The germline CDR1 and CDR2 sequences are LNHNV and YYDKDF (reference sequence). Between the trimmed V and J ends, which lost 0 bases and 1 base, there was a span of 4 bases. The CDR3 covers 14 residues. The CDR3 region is CATSRDTSNQPQHF. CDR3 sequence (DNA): TGTGCCACCAGCAGAGACACCAGCAATCAGCCCCAGCATTTT.

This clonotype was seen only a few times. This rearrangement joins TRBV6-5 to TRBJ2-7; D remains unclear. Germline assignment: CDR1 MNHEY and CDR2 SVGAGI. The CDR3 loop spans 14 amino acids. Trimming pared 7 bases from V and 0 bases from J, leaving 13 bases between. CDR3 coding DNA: TGTGCCAGCAAACAAACACAAAGCTCCTACGAGCAGTACTTC. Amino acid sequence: CASKQTQSSYEQYF.

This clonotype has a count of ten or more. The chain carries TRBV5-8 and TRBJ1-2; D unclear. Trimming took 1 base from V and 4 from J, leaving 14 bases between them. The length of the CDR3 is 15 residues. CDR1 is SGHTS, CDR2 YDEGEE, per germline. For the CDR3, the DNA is TGTGCCAGCAGCTTGATCGGCGGGAACAGCTATGGCTACACCTTC. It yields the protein CASSLIGGNSYGYTF.

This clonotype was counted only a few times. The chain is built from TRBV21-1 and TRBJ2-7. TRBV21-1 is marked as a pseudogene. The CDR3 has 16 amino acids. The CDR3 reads CASSILSGQDLYEQYF. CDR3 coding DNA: TGTGCCAGCAGCATACTTAGTGGACAGGACCTCTACGAGCAGTACTTC.

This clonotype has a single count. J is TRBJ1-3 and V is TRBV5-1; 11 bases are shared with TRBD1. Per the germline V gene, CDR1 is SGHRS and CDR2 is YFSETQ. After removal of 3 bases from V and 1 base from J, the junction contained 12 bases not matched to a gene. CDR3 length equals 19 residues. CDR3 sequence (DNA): TGCGCCAGCAGCTCAAAATGGACAGGGGGCTCCCCGTCTGGAAACACCATATATTTT. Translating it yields CASSSKWTGGSPSGNTIYF.

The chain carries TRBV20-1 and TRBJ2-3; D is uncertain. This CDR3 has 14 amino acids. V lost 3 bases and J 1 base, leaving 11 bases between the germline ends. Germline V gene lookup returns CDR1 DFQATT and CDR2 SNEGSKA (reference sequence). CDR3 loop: CSASPGLRTDTQYF. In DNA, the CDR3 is TGCAGTGCTAGCCCGGGCCTCCGCACAGATACGCAGTATTTT.

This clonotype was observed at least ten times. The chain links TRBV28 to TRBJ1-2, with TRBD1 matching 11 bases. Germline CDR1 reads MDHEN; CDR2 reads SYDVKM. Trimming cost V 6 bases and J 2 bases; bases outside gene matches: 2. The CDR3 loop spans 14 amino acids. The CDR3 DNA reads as TGTGCCAGCAGGGGACAGGGGGAAAACTATGGCTACACCTTC. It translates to CASRGQGENYGYTF.

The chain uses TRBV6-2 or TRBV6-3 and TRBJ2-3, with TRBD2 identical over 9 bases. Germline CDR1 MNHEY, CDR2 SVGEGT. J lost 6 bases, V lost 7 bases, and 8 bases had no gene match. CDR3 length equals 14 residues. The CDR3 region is CASKGGLARDTQYF. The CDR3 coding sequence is TGTGCCAGCAAGGGAGGACTAGCGAGGGATACGCAGTATTTT.

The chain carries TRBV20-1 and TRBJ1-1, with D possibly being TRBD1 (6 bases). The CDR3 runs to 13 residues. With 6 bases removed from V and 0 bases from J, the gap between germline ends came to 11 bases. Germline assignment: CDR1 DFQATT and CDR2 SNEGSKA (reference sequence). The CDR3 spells CSAPDRLNTEAFF. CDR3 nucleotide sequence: TGCAGTGCCCCGGACAGATTGAACACTGAAGCTTTCTTT.

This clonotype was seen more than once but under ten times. In DNA, the CDR3 is TGTGCCAGCAGTTCCCTAGGGCCCCAGCATTTT. It translates to CASSSLGPQHF. The J gene is TRBJ1-5, the V gene TRBV28; D is undetermined. The V gene lost 4 bases and the J gene lost 9 bases, with 7 bases spanning the gap. In germline, CDR1 is MDHEN, CDR2 SYDVKM. The CDR3 consists of 11 residues.